This record concerns one TCR beta chain sequence. This sample stems from a study of cytomegalovirus exposure and HLA in healthy donors. Across the study: Falling in the Caucasian-associated ancestry cluster were roughly 80% of approximately 410 genotyped donors.

Both 60 Vbeta primers and 13 Jbeta primers went into the PCR. Sequencing was performed with immunoSEQ multiplex PCR; in TCRdb, only in-frame clones are kept and a portion is missing. In the table there are fewer than 100,000 clones, 76% of which are singletons. Germline CDR1 is MNHEY and CDR2 is SVGAGI. This CDR3 has 15 residues. The V end lost 2 bases, the J end lost 16 bases, and 21 bases lay between the germline ends. The receptor was isolated from a man aged 40-50 years in good health and CMV-seronegative. Sequencing was carried out using PBMCs. The chain has TRBV6-5 and TRBJ2-6; the D gene is possibly TRBD1 (5 bases). The CDR3 region has the DNA TGTGCCAGCAGTTACGGGCCACAGGCTTTACCGGTGCTGACTTTC. This sequence encodes CASSYGPQALPVLTF.